This entry lists 8 T cell receptor beta chains sequenced from one sample in a study of blood T cell repertoires in COVID-19. The method was immunoSEQ multiplex PCR; TCRdb's version includes in-frame clones alone and lacks a portion of them. The data contain under 250,000 clones, roughly 80% of them singletons. The specimen was peripheral blood. These receptors were obtained from a middle-aged man with active or convalescent COVID-19.

The chain joins TRBV6-1 to TRBJ2-7, with D possibly TRBD1 on 6 matching bases. This CDR3 contains 15 residues. V lost 0 bases and J lost 3, with 12 bases in between. CDR1 and CDR2 (germline): MNHNS, SASEGT. This CDR3 reads CASSEAPGAVYEQYF. CDR3 in DNA: TGTGCCAGCAGTGAAGCGCCAGGGGCCGTCTACGAGCAGTACTTC.

The V call is TRBV7-3, the J call TRBJ2-5; 7 bases align to TRBD1. Germline assignment: CDR1 SGHTA and CDR2 FQGTGA. This CDR3 has 15 amino acids. The trim removed 5 bases at V and 3 bases at J, leaving 9 bases unmatched. The CDR3: CASSAAGGAEETQYF. In nucleotides, the CDR3 is TGTGCCAGCAGCGCTGCAGGGGGTGCAGAAGAGACCCAGTACTTC.

The chain carries TRBV18 and TRBJ1-2; D ambiguous. V was shortened by 1 base and J by 4 bases, with 10 bases between the two germline ends. CDR1 KGHSH and CDR2 LQKENI come from the germline V gene. CDR3 size: 14 residues. The CDR3 bases are TGTGCCAGCTCACCACTCGAGGGTGCCTATGGCTACACCTTC. Translated: CASSPLEGAYGYTF.

The chain joins TRBV5-6 to TRBJ1-2, with 8 bases fitting TRBD1. Per germline, CDR1 SGHDT and CDR2 YYEEEE. J was trimmed by 7 bases and V by 4 bases; bases with no gene match: 6. The CDR3 length is 13 residues. CDR3 DNA sequence: TGTGCCAGCAGCCCCAGGGGGCGCCGTGGCTACACCTTC. This codes for CASSPRGRRGYTF. Drawing the rest from reference TRBV5-6 and TRBJ1-2, the complete variable domain is DAGVTQSPTHLIKTRGQQVTLRCSPKSGHDTVSWYQQALGQGPQFIFQYYEEEERQRGNFPDRFSGHQFPNYSSELNVNALLLGDSALYLCASSPRGRRGYTFGSGTRLTVV.

This clone was detected only a few times. Other DNA sequences in this sample translate to the same CDR3. CDR3 coding DNA: TGTGCCAGCAGTTTTCTTGGGACAGCGAACACCGGGGAGCTGTTTTTT. This sequence encodes CASSFLGTANTGELFF. The V gene is TRBV28, the J gene TRBJ2-2, with TRBD1 matching 7 bases. CDR3 length: 16 amino acids. The germline CDR1 and CDR2 sequences are MDHEN and SYDVKM. The ends lost 3 bases at V and 0 bases at J; junction bases unmatched: 4. Variable domain in full (rest from reference TRBV28 and TRBJ2-2): DVKVTQSSRYLVKRTGEKVFLECVQDMDHENMFWYRQDPGLGLRLIYFSYDVKMKEKGDIPEGYSVSREKKERFSLILESASTNQTSMYLCASSFLGTANTGELFFGEGSRLTVL.

The chain links TRBV5-6 to TRBJ1-1; TRBD1 matches 7 bases. Germline V gives CDR1 SGHDT, CDR2 YYEEEE. Trimming cost V 0 bases and J 2 bases; bases outside gene matches: 4. The CDR3 contains 15 residues. CDR3 in amino acids: CASSLADRLNTEAFF. CDR3 DNA: TGTGCCAGCAGCTTGGCGGACAGGCTCAACACTGAAGCTTTCTTT.

This clone turned up a few times. J is TRBJ1-4 and V is TRBV28, with a possible D match to TRBD1 (6 bases). The CDR3 consists of 17 residues. V gave up 6 bases and J gave up 3 bases, with 20 bases separating them. The germline gives CDR1 MDHEN, CDR2 SYDVKM. The CDR3 here is CASRVSRGGPSNEKLFF. The CDR3 DNA reads as TGTGCCAGCAGGGTCAGCAGGGGCGGTCCCTCTAATGAAAAACTGTTTTTT.

The chain uses TRBV6-4 and TRBJ2-1; a possible D gene is TRBD2 (6 bases). V lost 0 bases to trimming and J lost 10 bases, with 10 bases between them. The length of the CDR3 is 13 residues. Per germline, CDR1 MRHNA and CDR2 SNTAGT. CDR3 sequence: CASSDSGLGEQFF. For the CDR3, the DNA is TGTGCCAGCAGTGACTCGGGACTGGGAGAGCAGTTCTTC.